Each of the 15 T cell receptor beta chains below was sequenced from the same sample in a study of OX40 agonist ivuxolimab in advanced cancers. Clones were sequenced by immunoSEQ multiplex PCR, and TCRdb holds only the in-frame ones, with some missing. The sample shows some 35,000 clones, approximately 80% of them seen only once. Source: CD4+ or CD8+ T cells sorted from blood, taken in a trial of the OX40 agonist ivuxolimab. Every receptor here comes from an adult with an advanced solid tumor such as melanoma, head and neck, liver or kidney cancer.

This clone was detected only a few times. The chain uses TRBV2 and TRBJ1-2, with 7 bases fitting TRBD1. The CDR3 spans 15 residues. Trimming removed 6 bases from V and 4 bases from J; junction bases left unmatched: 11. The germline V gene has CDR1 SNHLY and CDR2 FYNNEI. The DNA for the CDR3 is TGTGCCAGCAGCGTGGGGATTACAGGGGTCTATGGCTACACCTTC. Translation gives CASSVGITGVYGYTF.

The CDR3 region has the DNA TGTGCCAGCAGCTCCAGACTAGCCCCCTACGAGCAGTACTTC. As protein: CASSSRLAPYEQYF. The genes are TRBV7-2 and TRBJ2-7; 7 bases map to TRBD2. CDR1 is SGHTA and CDR2 is FQGNSA in the germline V gene. The CDR3 extends over 14 amino acids. Trimming took 4 bases from V and 2 from J; bases not matched to a gene: 5.

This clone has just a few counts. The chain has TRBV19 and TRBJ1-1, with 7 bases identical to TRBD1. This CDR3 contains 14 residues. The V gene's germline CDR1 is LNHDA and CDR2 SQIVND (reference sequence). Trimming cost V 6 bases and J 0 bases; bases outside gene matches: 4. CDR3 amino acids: CASRTGRMNTEAFF. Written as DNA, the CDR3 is TGTGCCAGTAGGACAGGGCGCATGAACACTGAAGCTTTCTTT.

The CDR3 loop is CASSYSGRFYTF. In nucleotides, the CDR3 is TGTGCCAGCAGTTACTCAGGCAGGTTCTACACCTTC. The chain has TRBV6-5 and TRBJ1-2, with unresolved D. The CDR3 loop spans 12 amino acids. Germline-derived CDR1 and CDR2 are MNHEY and SVGAGI. Deletions cut 0 bases from V and 10 bases from J, with 9 bases between.

The CDR3 sequence: CASSELTGIVDEQYF. The CDR3 coding sequence is TGTGCCAGCAGTGAGCTAACAGGTATCGTCGACGAGCAGTACTTC. This chain joins TRBV25-1 and TRBJ2-7; a weak D match, TRBD1 (5 bases). The CDR3 covers 15 residues. Trimming stripped 3 bases from V and 5 bases from J, with 17 bases between. Per germline, CDR1 MGHDK and CDR2 SYGVNS.

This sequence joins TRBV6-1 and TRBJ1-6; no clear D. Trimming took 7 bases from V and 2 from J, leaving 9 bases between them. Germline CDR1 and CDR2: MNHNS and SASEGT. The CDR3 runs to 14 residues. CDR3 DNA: TGTGCCAGCATGGAACTGCCCTATAATTCACCCCTCCACTTT. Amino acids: CASMELPYNSPLHF.

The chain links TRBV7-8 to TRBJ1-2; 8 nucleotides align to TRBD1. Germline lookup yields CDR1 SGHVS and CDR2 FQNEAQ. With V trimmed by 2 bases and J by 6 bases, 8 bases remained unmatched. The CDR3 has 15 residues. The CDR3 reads CASSLRGGQADGYTF. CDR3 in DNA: TGTGCCAGCAGCTTACGGGGGGGACAGGCGGATGGCTACACCTTC.

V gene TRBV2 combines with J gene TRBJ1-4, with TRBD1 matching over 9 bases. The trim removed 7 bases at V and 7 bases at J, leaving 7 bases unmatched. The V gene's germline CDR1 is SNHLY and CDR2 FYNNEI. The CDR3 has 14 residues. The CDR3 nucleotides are TGTGCCAGCACCGGACAGGGGTCTTCTGAAAAACTGTTTTTT. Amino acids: CASTGQGSSEKLFF.

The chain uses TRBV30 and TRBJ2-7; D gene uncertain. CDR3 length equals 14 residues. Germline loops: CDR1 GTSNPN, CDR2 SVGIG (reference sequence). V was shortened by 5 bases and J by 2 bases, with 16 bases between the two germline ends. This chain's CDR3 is CAWQTLGRTYEQYF. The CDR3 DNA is TGTGCCTGGCAAACCCTGGGCAGAACCTACGAGCAGTACTTC.

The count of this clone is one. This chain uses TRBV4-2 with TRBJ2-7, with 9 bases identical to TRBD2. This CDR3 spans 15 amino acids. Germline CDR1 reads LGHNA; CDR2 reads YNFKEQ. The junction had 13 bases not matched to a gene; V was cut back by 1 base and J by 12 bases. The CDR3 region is CASSQVPGLAETAYF. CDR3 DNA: TGTGCCAGCAGCCAAGTGCCGGGACTAGCTGAAACGGCGTACTTC.

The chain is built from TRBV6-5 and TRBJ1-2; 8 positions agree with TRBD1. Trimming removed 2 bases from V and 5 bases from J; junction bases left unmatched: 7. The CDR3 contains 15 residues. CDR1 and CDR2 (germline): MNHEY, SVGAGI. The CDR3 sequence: CASSYLRGRRYGYTF. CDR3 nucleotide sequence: TGTGCCAGCAGTTACCTCAGGGGGCGCAGATATGGCTACACCTTC.

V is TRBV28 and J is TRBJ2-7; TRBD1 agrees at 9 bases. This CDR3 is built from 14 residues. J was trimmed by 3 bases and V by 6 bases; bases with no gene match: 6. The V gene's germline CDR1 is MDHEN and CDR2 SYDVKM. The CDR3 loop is CASSLQTGGYEQYF. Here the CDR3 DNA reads TGTGCCAGCAGCCTACAGACAGGGGGCTACGAGCAGTACTTC.

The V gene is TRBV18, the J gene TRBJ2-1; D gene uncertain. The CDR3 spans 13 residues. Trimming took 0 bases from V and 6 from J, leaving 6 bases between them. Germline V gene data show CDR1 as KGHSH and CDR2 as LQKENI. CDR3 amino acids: CASSPPVINEQFF. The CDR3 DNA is TGTGCCAGCTCACCACCAGTTATCAATGAGCAGTTCTTC.

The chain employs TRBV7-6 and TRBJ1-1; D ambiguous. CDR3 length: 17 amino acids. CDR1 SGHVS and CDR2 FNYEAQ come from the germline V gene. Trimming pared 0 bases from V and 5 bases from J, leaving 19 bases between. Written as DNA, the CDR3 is TGTGCCAGCAGCTTAGCCCCCGGTGAGGGAGAAAGAACTGAAGCTTTCTTT. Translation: CASSLAPGEGERTEAFF. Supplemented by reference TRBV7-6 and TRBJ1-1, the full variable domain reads GAGVSQSPRYKVTKRGQDVALRCDPISGHVSLYWYRQALGQGPEFLTYFNYEAQQDKSGLPNDRFSAERPEGSISTLTIQRTEQRDSAMYRCASSLAPGEGERTEAFFGQGTRLTVV.

The CDR3: CASSLLARHTGELFF. DNA for the CDR3: TGTGCCAGCAGCTTGCTGGCCAGGCACACCGGGGAGCTGTTTTTT. The V gene is TRBV5-6, the J gene TRBJ2-2, with no clear D. The CDR3 is 15 residues long. V lost 1 base and J 3 bases, leaving 10 bases between the germline ends. Germline V gene lookup returns CDR1 SGHDT and CDR2 YYEEEE.